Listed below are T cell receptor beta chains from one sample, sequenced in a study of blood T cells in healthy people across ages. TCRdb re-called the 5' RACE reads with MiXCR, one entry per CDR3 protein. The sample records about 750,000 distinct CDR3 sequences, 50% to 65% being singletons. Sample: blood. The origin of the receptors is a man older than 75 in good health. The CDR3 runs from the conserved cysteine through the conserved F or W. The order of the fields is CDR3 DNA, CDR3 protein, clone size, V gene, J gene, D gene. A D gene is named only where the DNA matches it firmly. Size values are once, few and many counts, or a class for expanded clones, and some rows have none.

DNA: TGTGCCAGCTCACCGGTGGGGGCCGATGAAAAACTGTTTTTT; CDR3: CASSPVGADEKLFF; size: -; V: TRBV18; J: TRBJ1-4; D: -
DNA: TGTGCCAGCGGGGGGGTGACTAGCGGGAGAGTTGACTCAGATACGCAGTATTTT; CDR3: CASGGVTSGRVDSDTQYF; size: few; V: TRBV7-9; J: TRBJ2-3; D: TRBD2
DNA: TGTGCCAGCACCTCCACCCGCGGGGGGATCTATGGCTACACCTTC; CDR3: CASTSTRGGIYGYTF; size: few; V: TRBV6-5; J: TRBJ1-2; D: -
DNA: TGTGCCAGCAGCTTAGCAGCGGGAGGGCTCGACGAGCAGTACTTC; CDR3: CASSLAAGGLDEQYF; size: few; V: TRBV7-2; J: TRBJ2-7; D: TRBD2
DNA: TGTGCCAGCTCAAGGACAGGAGGCTACAATGAGCAGTTCTTC; CDR3: CASSRTGGYNEQFF; size: -; V: TRBV18; J: TRBJ2-1; D: TRBD1
DNA: TGTGCCAGCAGCCGAGGACGACTAGCGGGAGGTAATGAGCAGTTCTTC; CDR3: CASSRGRLAGGNEQFF; size: few; V: TRBV27; J: TRBJ2-1; D: TRBD2
DNA: TGCAGTGCTAGCGGTGACAGGGTCCACAATGAGCAGTTCTTC; CDR3: CSASGDRVHNEQFF; size: -; V: TRBV20-1; J: TRBJ2-1; D: TRBD1
DNA: TGTGCCAGCAGCCAAGACCTAGCGGGCCACGATGAGCAGTTCTTC; CDR3: CASSQDLAGHDEQFF; size: -; V: TRBV3-1; J: TRBJ2-1; D: TRBD2
DNA: TGTGCCACCAGCCGCCGCAATAGCAATCAGCCCCAGCATTTT; CDR3: CATSRRNSNQPQHF; size: -; V: TRBV24-1; J: TRBJ1-5; D: -
DNA: TGTGCCAGCAGCTTGGCAGGGAGGGTAGCGGGAGGGCCTGAAGAGACCCAGTACTTC; CDR3: CASSLAGRVAGGPEETQYF; size: -; V: TRBV5-5; J: TRBJ2-5; D: TRBD2
DNA: TGCAGCGCCGCCTCGGGGTGGACTGAAGCTTTCTTT; CDR3: CSAASGWTEAFF; size: -; V: TRBV29-1; J: TRBJ1-1; D: -
DNA: TGCAGGGCTAGTGGTAGCGGGCCATTCAACCGGTACGAGCAGTACTTC; CDR3: CRASGSGPFNRYEQYF; size: few; V: TRBV20-1; J: TRBJ2-7; D: TRBD2
DNA: TGCAGTGCCAGACAGAACCCCTTCAATCAGCCCCAGCATTTT; CDR3: CSARQNPFNQPQHF; size: -; V: TRBV20-1; J: TRBJ1-5; D: -
DNA: TGTGCCAGCTCACCACCGGGCGCGCCGGACCAGACCCAGTACTTC; CDR3: CASSPPGAPDQTQYF; size: -; V: TRBV27; J: TRBJ2-5; D: -
DNA: TGTGCCAGCAGCTTAGCGGGGCCTAGCTCCTACAATGAGCAGTTCTTC; CDR3: CASSLAGPSSYNEQFF; size: few; V: TRBV7-2; J: TRBJ2-1; D: -
DNA: TGTGCCAGCAGCTTAGGCTTCCAGCGGGGGAACCAAGAGACCCAGTACTTC; CDR3: CASSLGFQRGNQETQYF; size: few; V: TRBV11-2; J: TRBJ2-5; D: TRBD2